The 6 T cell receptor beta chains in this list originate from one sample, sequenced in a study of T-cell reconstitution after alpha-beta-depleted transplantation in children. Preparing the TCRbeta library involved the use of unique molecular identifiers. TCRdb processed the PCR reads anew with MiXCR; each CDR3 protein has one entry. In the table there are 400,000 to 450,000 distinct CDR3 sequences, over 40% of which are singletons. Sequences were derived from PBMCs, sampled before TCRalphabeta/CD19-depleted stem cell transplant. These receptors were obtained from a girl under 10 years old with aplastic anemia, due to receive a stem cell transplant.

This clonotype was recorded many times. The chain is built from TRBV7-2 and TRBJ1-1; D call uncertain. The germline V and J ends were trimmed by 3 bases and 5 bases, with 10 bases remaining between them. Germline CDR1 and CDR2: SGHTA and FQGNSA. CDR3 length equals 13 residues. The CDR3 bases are TGTGCCAGCAGCTTTAGGAGGGCGACTGAAGCTTTCTTT. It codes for CASSFRRATEAFF.

DNA for the CDR3: TGTGCCAGCTCACCGATTCTAGGGGACACGCAGTATTTT. Its protein is CASSPILGDTQYF. This sequence joins TRBV18 and TRBJ2-3; perhaps D is TRBD1 or TRBD2 (5 bases each). Germline V lookup: CDR1 KGHSH, CDR2 LQKENI. The CDR3 covers 13 residues. The V gene lost 3 bases and the J gene lost 9 bases, with 13 bases spanning the gap.

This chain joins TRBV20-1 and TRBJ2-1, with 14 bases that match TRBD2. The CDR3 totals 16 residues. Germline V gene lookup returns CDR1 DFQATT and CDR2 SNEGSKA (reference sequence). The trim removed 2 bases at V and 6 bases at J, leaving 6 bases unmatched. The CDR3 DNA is TGCAGTGCTAGACCTCCAGGACTAGCGGGAGGCAATGAGCAGTTCTTC. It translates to CSARPPGLAGGNEQFF.

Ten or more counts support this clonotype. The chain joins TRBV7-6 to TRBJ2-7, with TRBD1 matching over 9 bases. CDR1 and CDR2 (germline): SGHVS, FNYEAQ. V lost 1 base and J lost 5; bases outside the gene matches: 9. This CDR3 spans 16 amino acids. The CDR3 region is CASSLDEDRGWNEQYF. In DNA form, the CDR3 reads TGTGCCAGCAGCTTAGACGAGGACAGGGGCTGGAACGAGCAGTACTTC.

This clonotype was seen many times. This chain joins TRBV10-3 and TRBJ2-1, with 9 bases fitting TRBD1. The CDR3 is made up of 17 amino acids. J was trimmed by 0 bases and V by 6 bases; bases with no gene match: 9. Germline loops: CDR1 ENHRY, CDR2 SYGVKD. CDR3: CAIRNGQGPLSYNEQFF. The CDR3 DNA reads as TGTGCCATCAGAAACGGACAGGGGCCCCTCTCCTACAATGAGCAGTTCTTC.

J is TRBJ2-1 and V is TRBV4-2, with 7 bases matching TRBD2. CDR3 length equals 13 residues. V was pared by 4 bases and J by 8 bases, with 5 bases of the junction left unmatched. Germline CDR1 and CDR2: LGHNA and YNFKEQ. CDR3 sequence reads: CASSPRGEDEQFF. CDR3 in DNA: TGTGCCAGCAGCCCCCGGGGGGAGGATGAGCAGTTCTTC.